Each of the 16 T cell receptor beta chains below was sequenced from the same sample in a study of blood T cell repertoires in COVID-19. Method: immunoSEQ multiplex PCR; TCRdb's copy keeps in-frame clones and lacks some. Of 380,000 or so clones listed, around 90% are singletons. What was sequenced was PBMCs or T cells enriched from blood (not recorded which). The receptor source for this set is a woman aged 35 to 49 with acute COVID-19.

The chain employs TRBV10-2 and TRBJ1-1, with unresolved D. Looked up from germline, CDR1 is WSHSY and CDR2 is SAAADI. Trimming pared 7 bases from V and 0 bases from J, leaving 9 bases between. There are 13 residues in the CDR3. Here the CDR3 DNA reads TGCGCCAGCATTGGCGGGATGAACACTGAAGCTTTCTTT. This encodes CASIGGMNTEAFF.

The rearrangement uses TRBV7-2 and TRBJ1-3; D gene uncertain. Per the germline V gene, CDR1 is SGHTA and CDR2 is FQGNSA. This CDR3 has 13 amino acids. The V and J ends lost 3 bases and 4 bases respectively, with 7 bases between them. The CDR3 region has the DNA TGTGCCAGCAGCTTGAGGATGGGAAACACCATATATTTT. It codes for CASSLRMGNTIYF.

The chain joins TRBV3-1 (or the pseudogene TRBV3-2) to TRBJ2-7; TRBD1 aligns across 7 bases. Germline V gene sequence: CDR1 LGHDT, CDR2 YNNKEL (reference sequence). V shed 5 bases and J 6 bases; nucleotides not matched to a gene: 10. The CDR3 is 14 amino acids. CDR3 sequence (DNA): TGTGCCAGCAGCGGGCGACAGGGAGTGGGCGAGCAGTACTTC. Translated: CASSGRQGVGEQYF.

The CDR3 DNA follows: TGTGCCATCAGTGGGGGGGAGTTAAATTCACCCCTCCACTTT. Protein product: CAISGGELNSPLHF. This chain uses TRBV10-3 with TRBJ1-6, with TRBD1 as a possible D gene (5 bases). The CDR3 contains 14 residues. V dropped 4 bases and J dropped 7 bases, with 11 bases sitting between them. Germline-derived CDR1 and CDR2 are ENHRY and SYGVKD.

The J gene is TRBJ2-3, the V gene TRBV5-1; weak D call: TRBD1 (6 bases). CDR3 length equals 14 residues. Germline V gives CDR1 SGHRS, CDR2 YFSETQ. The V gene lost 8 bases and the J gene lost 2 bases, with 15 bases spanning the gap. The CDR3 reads CASSSAGATDTQYF. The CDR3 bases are TGCGCCAGTAGTTCAGCAGGGGCCACAGATACGCAGTATTTT. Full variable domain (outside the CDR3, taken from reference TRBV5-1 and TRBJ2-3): KAGVTQTPRYLIKTRGQQVTLSCSPISGHRSVSWYQQTPGQGLQFLFEYFSETQRNKGNFPGRFSGRQFSNSRSEMNVSTLELGDSALYLCASSSAGATDTQYFGPGTRLTVL.

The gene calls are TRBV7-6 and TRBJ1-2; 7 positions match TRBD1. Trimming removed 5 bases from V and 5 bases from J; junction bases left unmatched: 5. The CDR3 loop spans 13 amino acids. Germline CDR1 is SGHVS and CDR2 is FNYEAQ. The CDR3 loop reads CASSQGGSYGYTF. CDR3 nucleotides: TGTGCCAGCAGCCAAGGGGGCAGTTATGGCTACACCTTC.

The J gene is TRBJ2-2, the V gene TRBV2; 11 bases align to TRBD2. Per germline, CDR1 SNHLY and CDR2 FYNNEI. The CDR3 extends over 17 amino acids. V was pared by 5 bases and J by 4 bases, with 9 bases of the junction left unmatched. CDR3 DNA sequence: TGTGCCAGCAGTACTAGCGGGGGATTCCGAGGCACCGGGGAGCTGTTTTTT. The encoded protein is CASSTSGGFRGTGELFF.

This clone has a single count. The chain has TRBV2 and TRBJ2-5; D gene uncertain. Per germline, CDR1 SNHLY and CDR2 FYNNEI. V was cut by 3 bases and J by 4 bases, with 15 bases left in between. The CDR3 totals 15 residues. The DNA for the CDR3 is TGTGCCAGCAGTGATGTGGCGCCCCCAGGAGAGACCCAGTACTTC. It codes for CASSDVAPPGETQYF. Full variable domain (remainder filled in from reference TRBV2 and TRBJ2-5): EPEVTQTPSHQVTQMGQEVILRCVPISNHLYFYWYRQILGQKVEFLVSFYNNEISEKSEIFDDQFSVERPDGSNFTLKIRSTKLEDSAMYFCASSDVAPPGETQYFGPGTRLLVL.

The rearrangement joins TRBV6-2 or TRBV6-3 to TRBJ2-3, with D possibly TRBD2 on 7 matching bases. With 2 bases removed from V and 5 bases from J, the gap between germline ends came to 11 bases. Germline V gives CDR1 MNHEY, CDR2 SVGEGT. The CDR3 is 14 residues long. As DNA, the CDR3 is TGTGCCAGCAGTTACGGGGGGGCGGGAGATACGCAGTATTTT. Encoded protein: CASSYGGAGDTQYF.

CDR3 bases: TGCAGCGTGGAGGACCATACGCAGTATTTT. Its translation: CSVEDHTQYF. This chain connects TRBV29-1 to TRBJ2-3, with D perhaps TRBD2 (5 bases). Germline-derived CDR1 and CDR2 are SQVTM and ANQGSEA. The CDR3 has 10 residues. Trimming removed 6 bases from V and 7 bases from J, with 8 bases in between.

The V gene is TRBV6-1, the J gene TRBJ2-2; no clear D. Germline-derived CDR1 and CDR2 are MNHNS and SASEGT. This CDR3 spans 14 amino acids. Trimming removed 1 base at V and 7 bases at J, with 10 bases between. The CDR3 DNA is TGTGCCAGCAGTGAAGACGGGTATTACGGGGAGCTGTTTTTT. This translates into CASSEDGYYGELFF.

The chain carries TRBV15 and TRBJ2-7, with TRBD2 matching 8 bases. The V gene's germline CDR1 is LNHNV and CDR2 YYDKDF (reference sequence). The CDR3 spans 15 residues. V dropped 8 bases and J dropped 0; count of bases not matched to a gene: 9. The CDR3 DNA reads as TGTGCCACCCGCCCAGACAGCGGGGGCTCCTACGAGCAGTACTTC. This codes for CATRPDSGGSYEQYF. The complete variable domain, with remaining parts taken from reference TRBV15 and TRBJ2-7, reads DAMVIQNPRYQVTQFGKPVTLSCSQTLNHNVMYWYQQKSSQAPKLLFHYYDKDFNNEADTPDNFQSRRPNTSFCFLDIRSPGLGDTAMYLCATRPDSGGSYEQYFGPGTRLTVT.

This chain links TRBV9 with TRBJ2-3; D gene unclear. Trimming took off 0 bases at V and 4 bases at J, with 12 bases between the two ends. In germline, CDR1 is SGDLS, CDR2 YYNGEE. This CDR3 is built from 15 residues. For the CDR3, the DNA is TGTGCCAGCAGCGTAGGTCCCAAACTGGCAGATACGCAGTATTTT. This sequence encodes CASSVGPKLADTQYF.

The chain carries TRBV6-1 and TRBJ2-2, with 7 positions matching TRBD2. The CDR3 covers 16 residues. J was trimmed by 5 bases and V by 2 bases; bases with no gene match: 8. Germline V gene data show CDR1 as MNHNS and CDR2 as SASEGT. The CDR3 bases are TGTGCCAGCAGTGAATTCGAGCTAGCGGTGACCGGGGAGCTGTTTTTT. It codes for CASSEFELAVTGELFF.

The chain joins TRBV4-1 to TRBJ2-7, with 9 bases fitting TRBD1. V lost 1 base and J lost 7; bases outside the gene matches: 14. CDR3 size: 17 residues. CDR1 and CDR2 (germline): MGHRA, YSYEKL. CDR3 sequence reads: CASSQVTAQTGGGEQYF. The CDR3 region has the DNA TGCGCCAGCAGCCAAGTTACCGCCCAGACAGGGGGAGGAGAGCAGTACTTC.

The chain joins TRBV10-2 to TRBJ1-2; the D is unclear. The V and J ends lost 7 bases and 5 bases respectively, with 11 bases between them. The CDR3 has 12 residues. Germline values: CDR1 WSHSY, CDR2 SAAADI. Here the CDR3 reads CASTGVPYGYTF. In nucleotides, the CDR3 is TGCGCCAGCACGGGAGTTCCGTATGGCTACACCTTC.